Presented here are 19 T cell receptor beta chains from one specimen sequenced in a study of shared clonotypes between healthy human individuals. Repertoires were generated with immunoSEQ multiplex PCR, while TCRdb's copy carries only in-frame clones and drops some. The table includes approximately 2.5 million clones, around nine tenths detected once. Sequencing was done on a sample of naive CD4+ T cells sorted from blood. The subset was: CD45RA+ positively selected. All receptors come from a man younger than 35 in good health.

The rearrangement uses TRBV2 and TRBJ1-6; TRBD1 matches at 10 bases. V lost 1 base, J lost 10 bases, and 4 bases stayed unmatched. Germline CDR1 and CDR2: SNHLY and FYNNEI. This CDR3 region has 15 residues. CDR3 nucleotide sequence: TGTGCCAGCAGTGAAGAGGGGACAGGGGCCTCACCCCTCCACTTT. Its translation: CASSEEGTGASPLHF.

V is TRBV6-1 and J is TRBJ1-2, with a tentative D call TRBD1 (5 bases). The CDR3 runs to 16 residues. V was shortened by 0 bases and J by 0 bases, with 11 bases between the two germline ends. The germline V gene encodes CDR1 MNHNS and CDR2 SASEGT. DNA for the CDR3: TGTGCCAGCAGTGAAGCCGGGACCAGGACTAACTATGGCTACACCTTC. Amino acid sequence: CASSEAGTRTNYGYTF.

The genes are TRBV2 and TRBJ1-4; D gene ambiguous. V was cut by 4 bases and J by 0 bases, with 9 bases left in between. The CDR3 sequence is 15 residues long. Germline V gene data show CDR1 as SNHLY and CDR2 as FYNNEI. The CDR3, as DNA: TGTGCCAGCAGTGGTAGGGAGGCAACTAATGAAAAACTGTTTTTT. This translates into CASSGREATNEKLFF.

The rearrangement uses TRBV10-3 and TRBJ1-1; the D gene is possibly TRBD1 (6 bases). The CDR3 is made up of 14 amino acids. V was trimmed by 6 bases and J by 0 bases, leaving 11 bases between them. CDR1 and CDR2 from the germline V gene are ENHRY and SYGVKD. The CDR3 reads CAISLDSLNTEAFF. In DNA form, the CDR3 reads TGTGCCATCAGCCTGGACAGCTTGAACACTGAAGCTTTCTTT.

The chain joins TRBV19 to TRBJ2-2; maybe TRBD2 (6 bases). This CDR3 is 17 amino acids long. Trimming cost V 3 bases and J 4 bases, with 18 bases left between them. Germline V gene sequence: CDR1 LNHDA, CDR2 SQIVND (reference sequence). The CDR3 reads CASSIGPPGTATGELFF. CDR3 sequence (DNA): TGTGCCAGTAGTATTGGTCCGCCTGGGACTGCCACCGGGGAGCTGTTTTTT.

The V and J genes are TRBV5-1 and TRBJ2-7, with 13 bases fitting TRBD2. This CDR3 comprises 15 residues. Looked up from germline, CDR1 is SGHRS and CDR2 is YFSETQ. V trimming: 4 bases; J trimming: 7 bases; junction bases outside the gene matches: 8. The DNA of the CDR3 is TGCGCCAGCAGCCCGGGGACTAGCGGGATGGGTGAGCAGTACTTC. Translation gives CASSPGTSGMGEQYF.

This clone occurred a few times. The genes are TRBV7-8 and TRBJ1-4; D uncertain. This CDR3 region has 14 residues. The V and J ends lost 4 bases and 7 bases respectively, with 13 bases between them. Germline assignment: CDR1 SGHVS and CDR2 FQNEAQ. Written as DNA, the CDR3 is TGTGCCAGCAGCTCGGAGCTTTGGGTTGAAAAACTGTTTTTT. Translating it yields CASSSELWVEKLFF.

This sequence joins TRBV18 and TRBJ1-5, with a possible D match to TRBD1 (5 bases). Per germline, CDR1 KGHSH and CDR2 LQKENI. This CDR3 is built from 16 residues. Trimming left V 3 bases short and J 7 bases short, with 19 bases between. CDR3 protein: CASSPQIWAGGQPQHF. The CDR3 DNA sequence: TGTGCCAGCTCACCCCAGATCTGGGCCGGGGGGCAGCCCCAGCATTTT.

V and J are TRBV6-5 and TRBJ2-5; 7 nucleotides line up with TRBD1. The closer fit of TRBJ2-7 to the DNA end suggests the J call may be wrong. Germline-derived CDR1 and CDR2 are MNHEY and SVGAGI. This CDR3 has 15 amino acids. CDR3 loop: CASSYGGQQSYEQYF. The CDR3 DNA is TGTGCCAGCAGTTACGGGGGACAGCAATCCTACGAGCAGTACTTC.

A note on this clone: This specimen includes other DNA sequences encoding the same CDR3. This chain uses TRBV9 with TRBJ1-5, with D perhaps TRBD1 (5 bases). V lost 0 bases and J lost 6, with 10 bases in between. The CDR3 extends over 14 amino acids. CDR1 is SGDLS and CDR2 is YYNGEE in the germline V gene. CDR3 nucleotides: TGTGCCAGCAGCGTAGAGGGGTCAGGTCAGCCCCAGCATTTT. This translates into CASSVEGSGQPQHF.

The rearrangement joins TRBV9 to TRBJ2-1; possibly TRBD2 for D (5 bases). Per germline, CDR1 SGDLS and CDR2 YYNGEE. The CDR3 is 15 amino acids. Trimming pared 4 bases from V and 0 bases from J, leaving 11 bases between. CDR3 protein: CASSTDLGSYNEQFF. For the CDR3, the DNA is TGTGCCAGCAGCACGGACTTGGGCTCCTACAATGAGCAGTTCTTC.

The J gene is TRBJ1-1, the V gene TRBV7-9; 7 bases line up with TRBD1. This CDR3 spans 16 amino acids. Trimming took 3 bases from V and 4 from J; bases not matched to a gene: 11. Germline V gives CDR1 SEHNR, CDR2 FQNEAQ (reference sequence). CDR3 DNA sequence: TGTGCCAGCAGCTTTTTGTCATCAGGGGGAAGCACTGAAGCTTTCTTT. Residues: CASSFLSSGGSTEAFF.

The table lists this clone with a few counts. The rearrangement uses TRBV2 and TRBJ1-4; TRBD1 aligns across 9 bases. After removal of 9 bases from V and 8 bases from J, the junction contained 7 bases not matched to a gene. Germline V lookup: CDR1 SNHLY, CDR2 FYNNEI. This CDR3 has 13 residues. CDR3: CARSGTGLEKLFF. Written as DNA, the CDR3 is TGTGCCAGGTCCGGGACAGGGTTGGAAAAACTGTTTTTT.

The chain couples TRBV15 to TRBJ1-4, with 8 nucleotides matching TRBD1. The trim removed 4 bases at V and 7 bases at J, leaving 5 bases unmatched. CDR1 is LNHNV and CDR2 is YYDKDF in the germline V gene (reference sequence). The CDR3 is made up of 14 amino acids. CDR3 loop: CATSIGQGGEKLFF. As DNA, the CDR3 is TGTGCCACCAGCATTGGACAGGGTGGTGAAAAACTGTTTTTT.

In this sample, this clone turned up once. This rearrangement joins TRBV4-1 to TRBJ1-3; D is ambiguous. Germline V gene data show CDR1 as MGHRA and CDR2 as YSYEKL. V was shortened by 2 bases and J by 0 bases, with 11 bases between the two germline ends. This CDR3 region has 16 residues. DNA for the CDR3: TGCGCCAGCAGCCAACTACTATTACTCTCTGGAAACACCATATATTTT. Its translation is CASSQLLLLSGNTIYF.

The chain has TRBV7-6 and TRBJ2-7; D is unclear. Germline V CDR1 and CDR2: SGHVS, FNYEAQ. The CDR3 contains 15 residues. V lost 1 base and J lost 3, with 13 bases in between. The CDR3 DNA reads as TGTGCCAGCAGCTTAGGCATTCAGGCTAGCTACGAGCAGTACTTC. Amino acids: CASSLGIQASYEQYF.

Worth noting for this clone: Different DNA sequences within this sample yield the same CDR3. The chain joins TRBV7-2 to TRBJ2-2; 8 bases agree with TRBD1. The CDR3 spans 15 residues. Trimming took 3 bases from V and 2 from J; bases not matched to a gene: 2. Looked up from germline, CDR1 is SGHTA and CDR2 is FQGNSA. CDR3 loop: CASSLDRVNTGELFF. CDR3 in DNA: TGTGCCAGCAGCTTGGACAGGGTAAACACCGGGGAGCTGTTTTTT.

The chain employs TRBV19 and TRBJ2-3, with D uncertain. CDR1 and CDR2 (germline): LNHDA, SQIVND (reference sequence). The CDR3 sequence is 14 residues long. V lost 7 bases, J lost 0 bases, and 11 bases lay in between. The chain's CDR3 is CASNLVGSTDTQYF. Here the CDR3 DNA reads TGTGCCAGTAATCTCGTGGGGAGCACAGATACGCAGTATTTT.

This chain links TRBV6-1 with TRBJ2-3; possible D gene TRBD2, 6 bases. Germline CDR1 MNHNS, CDR2 SASEGT. The V and J ends lost 2 bases and 2 bases respectively, with 17 bases between them. The CDR3 sequence is 17 residues long. CDR3 in amino acids: CASSERIGRHLTDTQYF. The DNA of the CDR3 is TGTGCCAGCAGTGAAAGGATCGGGAGACACCTCACAGATACGCAGTATTTT.